This entry is about one T cell receptor beta chain. What it binds is unknown. The CDR3 is 17 residues long. Germline V CDR1 and CDR2: MGHRA, YSYEKL. With 7 bases removed from V and 7 bases from J, the gap between germline ends came to 26 bases. This sample is drawn from a study of T-cell memory formation after mild COVID-19. Study context: Clustering of TCRs was largely donor specific. Study outcomes and limitations: Among CD4+ contracting clones, most were CM and EM, and CD8+ ones EMRA. CD4/CD8 balance characterized clones contracting day 15 to 85, and CD4+ skew characterized later expanders.

5'RACE primed at constant segments yielded TCR alpha and TCR beta cDNA libraries bearing sample barcodes and UMIs. TCRdb re-called the 5' RACE reads with MiXCR, one entry per CDR3 protein. The sample contains approximately 290,000 distinct CDR3 sequences, just under 20% of which appear only once. This receptor was obtained from a man aged 18 to 29 who had mild COVID-19 (a few samples of this study predate the infection). Cell type and time point are not known. The chain carries TRBV4-1 and TRBJ2-1; weak D call: TRBD2 (6 bases). Sequencing was performed on PBMCs or a T cell subset sorted from them (not recorded which). CDR3 in DNA: TGCGCCAGCACCCCCTTTTCCTTAGCGGACCTGGGGAATGAGCAGTTCTTC. Translation: CASTPFSLADLGNEQFF.